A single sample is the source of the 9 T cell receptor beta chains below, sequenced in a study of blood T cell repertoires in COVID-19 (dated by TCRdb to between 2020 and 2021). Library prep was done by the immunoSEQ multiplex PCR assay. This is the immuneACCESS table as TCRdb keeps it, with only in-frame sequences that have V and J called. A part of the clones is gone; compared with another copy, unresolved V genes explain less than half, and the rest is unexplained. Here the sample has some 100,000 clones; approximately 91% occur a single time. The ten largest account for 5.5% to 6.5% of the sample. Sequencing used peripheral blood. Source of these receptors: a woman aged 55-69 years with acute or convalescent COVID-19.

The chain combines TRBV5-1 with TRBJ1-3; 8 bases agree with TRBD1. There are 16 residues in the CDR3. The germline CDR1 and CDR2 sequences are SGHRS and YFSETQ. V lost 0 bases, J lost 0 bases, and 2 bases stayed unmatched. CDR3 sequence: CASSLGDRNSGNTIYF. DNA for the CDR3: TGCGCCAGCAGCTTGGGGGACAGGAACTCTGGAAACACCATATATTTT. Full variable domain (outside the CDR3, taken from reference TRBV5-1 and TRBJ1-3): KAGVTQTPRYLIKTRGQQVTLSCSPISGHRSVSWYQQTPGQGLQFLFEYFSETQRNKGNFPGRFSGRQFSNSRSEMNVSTLELGDSALYLCASSLGDRNSGNTIYFGEGSWLTVV.

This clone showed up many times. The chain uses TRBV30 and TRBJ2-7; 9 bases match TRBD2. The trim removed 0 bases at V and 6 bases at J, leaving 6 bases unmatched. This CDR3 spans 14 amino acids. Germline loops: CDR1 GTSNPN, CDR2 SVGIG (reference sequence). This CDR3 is CAWSVIAGVGEQYF. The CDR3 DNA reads TGTGCCTGGAGTGTCATAGCGGGAGTAGGCGAGCAGTACTTC.

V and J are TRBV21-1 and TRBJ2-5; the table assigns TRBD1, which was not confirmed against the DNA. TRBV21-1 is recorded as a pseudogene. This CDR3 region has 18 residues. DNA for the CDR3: TGTGCCAGCAGCAATCCCCGGACCCGGGACAGGGGTCAAGAGACCCAGTACTTC. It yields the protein CASSNPRTRDRGQETQYF.

This chain's CDR3 is CASSWGPGIGGNQPQHF. In DNA form, the CDR3 reads TGTGCCAGCAGCTGGGGGCCGGGAATAGGGGGCAATCAGCCCCAGCATTTT. V and J are TRBV7-8 and TRBJ1-5; maybe TRBD1 (6 bases). The germline gives CDR1 SGHVS, CDR2 FQNEAQ. V was clipped by 4 bases and J by 2 bases, with 18 bases between them. CDR3 size: 17 residues.

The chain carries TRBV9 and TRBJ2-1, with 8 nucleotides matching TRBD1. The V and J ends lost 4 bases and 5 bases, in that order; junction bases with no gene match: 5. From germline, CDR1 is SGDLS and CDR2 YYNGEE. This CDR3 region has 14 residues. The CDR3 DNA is TGTGCCAGCAGCCCCCGACAGGGGCACAATGAGCAGTTCTTC. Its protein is CASSPRQGHNEQFF.

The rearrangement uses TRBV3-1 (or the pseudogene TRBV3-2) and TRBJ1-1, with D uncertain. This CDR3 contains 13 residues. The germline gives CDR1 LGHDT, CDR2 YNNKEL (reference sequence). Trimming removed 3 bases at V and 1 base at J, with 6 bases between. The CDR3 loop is CASSQRQNTEAFF. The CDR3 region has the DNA TGTGCCAGCAGCCAGAGACAGAACACTGAAGCTTTCTTT.

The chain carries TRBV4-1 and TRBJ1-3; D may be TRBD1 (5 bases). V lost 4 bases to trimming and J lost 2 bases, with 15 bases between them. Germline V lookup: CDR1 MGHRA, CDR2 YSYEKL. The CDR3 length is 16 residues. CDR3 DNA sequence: TGCGCCAGCAGCCTCGAGGACCAGGGCGCTGGAAACACCATATATTTT. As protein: CASSLEDQGAGNTIYF.

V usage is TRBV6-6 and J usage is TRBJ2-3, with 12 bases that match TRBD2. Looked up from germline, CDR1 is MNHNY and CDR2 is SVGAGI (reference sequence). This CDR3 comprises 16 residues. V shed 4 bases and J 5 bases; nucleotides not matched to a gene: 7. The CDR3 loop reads CASSFGGTSGRDTQYF. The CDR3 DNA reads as TGTGCCAGCAGTTTCGGAGGGACTAGCGGGCGAGATACGCAGTATTTT.

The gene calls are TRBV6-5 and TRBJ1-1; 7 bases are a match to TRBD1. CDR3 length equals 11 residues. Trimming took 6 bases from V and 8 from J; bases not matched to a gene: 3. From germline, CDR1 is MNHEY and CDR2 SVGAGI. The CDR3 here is CASRVTGEAFF. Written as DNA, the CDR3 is TGTGCCAGCAGGGTGACAGGGGAAGCTTTCTTT.